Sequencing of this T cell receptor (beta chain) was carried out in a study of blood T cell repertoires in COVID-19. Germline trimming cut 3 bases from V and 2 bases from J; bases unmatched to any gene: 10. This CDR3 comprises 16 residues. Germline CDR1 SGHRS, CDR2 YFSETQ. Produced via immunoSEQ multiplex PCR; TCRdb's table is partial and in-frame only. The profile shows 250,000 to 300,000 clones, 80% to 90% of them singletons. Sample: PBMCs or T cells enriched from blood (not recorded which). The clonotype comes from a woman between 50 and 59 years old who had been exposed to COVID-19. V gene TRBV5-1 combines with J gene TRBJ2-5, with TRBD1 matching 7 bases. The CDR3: CASSSSSQGPQETQYF. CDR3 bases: TGCGCCAGCAGCTCTTCCTCACAGGGGCCGCAAGAGACCCAGTACTTC.